This T cell receptor beta chain was recovered during a study of blood T cells in healthy people across ages (dated by TCRdb to the mid-2010s). Background on the whole study: In model experiments, roughly one uniquely barcoded TCR beta cDNA molecule per two T cells was captured by template switching. Age-related changes in TCR beta repertoire diversity were measured in the study by deep sequencing normalized with unique cDNA molecular identifiers. Donors were grouped into four age groups: young (average 16 years), middle-aged (39), aged (around 60) and long-lived (82). To avoid experimental bias, donors of different ages were randomly spread across the sequencing lanes. Two additional independent replicas of 1 million unique cDNA reads from the same blood draw were analyzed for two donors (one aged 18 to 29 and one aged 80 or older).

Study-level results and caveats: Estimates of total diversity based on one million sequenced T cells were regarded as lower bounds and as underestimates. Observed TCR beta diversity per million T cells fell roughly linearly with age, and a significant reduction was already apparent by age roughly 40. The percentage of naive T cells measured by flow cytometry correlated strongly with observed TCR beta diversity. The CMV infection status of donors was not known, potentially confounding age-related changes in expanded clonotypes. Conclusive comparison of naive and antigen-experienced compartments was prevented by the profiling of bulk unsorted PBMCs. Compared with the aged group, the long-lived group had more naive CD4+ T cells, fewer expanded clones and increased TCR diversity, suggesting age selection.

The library was generated by 5' RACE. TCRdb names Illumina HiSeq 2500 as the instrument used. A second roughly 6 to 12 cycle PCR used a sample-barcoded 5' primer and a J-beta primer mix. A unique molecular identifier was introduced onto each TCR beta cDNA molecule by a template-switch 5' adaptor carrying 12 random nucleotides. At least 2.5 million CDR3-containing paired-end reads were obtained from each sample. First-strand cDNA synthesis was performed from all RNA using the Mint cDNA synthesis kit, with priming by a TRBC-specific oligonucleotide. Following uracil-DNA glycosylase treatment, a first 18-cycle PCR with universal primers M1SS and BC2_uni_R was performed on all cDNA. In the source study's methods: For normalization, 1 million high-quality reads were randomly selected from each sample, with every read carrying a distinct molecular identifier. Instead of being binned into consensus sequences, reads with shared molecular identifiers were discarded. MiTCR, set to a Q25 quality threshold and the strictest error-elimination algorithm, was used for CDR3 identification, clonotype clustering and error correction. Lower-bound total TCR beta diversity was estimated with a nonparametric unseen species model using Euler transformation. Starting from the raw public reads, TCRdb applied fastp trimming at Q25, assembled clones with MiXCR and retained in-frame beta chains. Each CDR3 protein appears once, grouped with its most common genes and DNA. The V and J calls were not made by the authors but by TCRdb's processing. Here the sample has about 1.5 million distinct CDR3 sequences; 42% occur a single time. The biggest ten clones account for over 3.5% of the sample.

Measured from the cysteine to the phenylalanine, the CDR3 is 15 residues long. The read is trimmed to its CDR3 DNA, 45 bases read in frame from base 1. CDR1 SGHTA and CDR2 FQGNSA were looked up in the germline V gene. V is pared back by 1 base and J by 3 bases, with 10 bases lying between the germline termini. The donors were under 40 Caucasian individuals from Russia, aged roughly 6 to 90 years, who were systemically healthy. Each donor gave ten milliliters of peripheral blood, collected into EDTA-treated Vacutainer tubes. Ficoll-Paque density-gradient centrifugation was used to isolate PBMCs, with at least 6.5 million per sample. Total RNA was extracted from PBMCs with Trizol reagent, with at least 5.5 micrograms obtained per sample. For every donor, flow cytometry on a PBMC aliquot measured the percentage of naive CD45RAhigh/CD27high T cells. This clonotype has a count of ten or more. Its antigen target is currently unknown. The input lacks base qualities; no much larger clone sits a single base away.

The rearrangement combines TRBV7-2 with TRBJ1-5; too little of a D gene remains to name it. This clonotype was sampled from a woman aged 18-29 years in good health. The sequenced material came from blood. In nucleotides, the sequence is TGTGCCAGCAGCTTAGAGGCGACGGCCAATCAGCCCCAGCATTTT. Protein translation: CASSLEATANQPQHF.